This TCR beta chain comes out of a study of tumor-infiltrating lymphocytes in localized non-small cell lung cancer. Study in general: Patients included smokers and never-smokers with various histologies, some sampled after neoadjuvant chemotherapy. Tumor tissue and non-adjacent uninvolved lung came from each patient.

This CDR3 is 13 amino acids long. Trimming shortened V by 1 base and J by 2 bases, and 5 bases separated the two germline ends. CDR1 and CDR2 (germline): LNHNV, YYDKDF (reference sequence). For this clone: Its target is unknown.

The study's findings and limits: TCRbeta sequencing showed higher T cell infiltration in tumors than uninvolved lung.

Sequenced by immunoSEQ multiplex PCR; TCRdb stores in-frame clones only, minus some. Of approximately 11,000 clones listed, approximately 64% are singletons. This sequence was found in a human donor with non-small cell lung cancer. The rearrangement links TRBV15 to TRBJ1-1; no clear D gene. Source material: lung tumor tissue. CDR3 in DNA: TGTGCCACCAGCAGAGGGGGTAACACTGAAGCTTTCTTT. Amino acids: CATSRGGNTEAFF.